The 32 T cell receptor beta chains below all came from one sample that was sequenced in a study of vaccination effects on CD4 cells after COVID-19. Libraries were prepared by immunoSEQ multiplex PCR; TCRdb keeps only in-frame clonotypes and omits some of them. The sample lists fewer than 75,000 clones, 78% occurring once. Subsequent to a culture period of roughly 11 days, CD4+ T cells were isolated. It was two doses of either the BNT162b2 or mRNA-1273 vaccine that participants received. For these receptors, no antigen is known. Sequenced material: CD4+ T cells from PBMCs cultured without peptide, taken after COVID-19 vaccination. The receptor source for this set is a human donor who received a COVID-19 vaccine.

J is TRBJ2-3 and V is TRBV28; D tentatively fits TRBD1 or TRBD2 (5 bases each). Germline V CDR1 and CDR2: MDHEN, SYDVKM. The ends were cut back, 7 bases at V and 0 bases at J, with 11 bases in the middle. This CDR3 is 14 amino acids long. The CDR3 nucleotides are TGTGCCAGCAAGGCAGGGACGAGCACAGATACGCAGTATTTT. Protein: CASKAGTSTDTQYF.

In this sample, this clone turned up a few times. V and J are TRBV5-4 and TRBJ2-5; 10 bases match TRBD1. Trimming took 4 bases from V and 4 from J; bases not matched to a gene: 7. Per the germline V gene, CDR1 is SGHNT and CDR2 is YYREEE (reference sequence). This CDR3 is 15 amino acids long. The CDR3 is CASSRTTGGGETQYF. DNA of the CDR3: TGTGCCAGCAGCCGTACGACAGGGGGCGGAGAGACCCAGTACTTC.

This clone was recorded a few times. The V gene is TRBV30, the J gene TRBJ1-1; TRBD1 matches at 7 bases. V lost 5 bases and J lost 4; bases outside the gene matches: 10. Looked up from germline, CDR1 is GTSNPN and CDR2 is SVGIG (reference sequence). This CDR3 is 14 amino acids long. The CDR3 DNA sequence: TGTGCCTGGGGACCCCCAGGGGGTATCACTGAAGCTTTCTTT. It translates to CAWGPPGGITEAFF.

CDR3 region: CSVEDRPGVNEQFF. DNA of the CDR3: TGCAGCGTTGAAGATCGTCCAGGCGTTAATGAGCAGTTCTTC. V is TRBV29-1 and J is TRBJ2-1; no firm D call. Trimming cost V 0 bases and J 7 bases, with 13 bases left between them. The germline V gene has CDR1 SQVTM and CDR2 ANQGSEA. The CDR3 runs 14 residues.

The V gene is TRBV5-1, the J gene TRBJ2-7; 8 bases map to TRBD2. The CDR3 spans 16 residues. CDR1 and CDR2 from the germline V gene are SGHRS and YFSETQ. V lost 3 bases, J lost 4 bases, and 12 bases stayed unmatched. The CDR3, as DNA: TGCGCCAGCAGCTGGGGAGCCTCCGGGAGGGGTTACGAGCAGTACTTC. Translation: CASSWGASGRGYEQYF. The full variable domain, with the rest looked up from reference TRBV5-1 and TRBJ2-7, is KAGVTQTPRYLIKTRGQQVTLSCSPISGHRSVSWYQQTPGQGLQFLFEYFSETQRNKGNFPGRFSGRQFSNSRSEMNVSTLELGDSALYLCASSWGASGRGYEQYFGPGTRLTVT.

The CDR3 loop is CASSLQGGGYNEQFF. The CDR3 nucleotides are TGTGCCAGCAGTTTACAGGGAGGGGGCTACAATGAGCAGTTCTTC. The rearrangement uses TRBV2 and TRBJ2-1; a possible D gene is TRBD2 (7 bases). The CDR3 is 15 amino acids. Per germline, CDR1 SNHLY and CDR2 FYNNEI. V was cut by 5 bases and J by 3 bases, with 14 bases left in between.

The chain uses TRBV27 and TRBJ1-2; D not certain. Per germline, CDR1 MNHEY and CDR2 SMNVEV (reference sequence). This CDR3 has 13 amino acids. Trimming removed 1 base from V and 5 bases from J, with 8 bases in between. CDR3 bases: TGTGCCAGCAGTTTATTAGGGAGTTATGGCTACACCTTC. It encodes CASSLLGSYGYTF.

The chain couples TRBV11-3 to TRBJ2-1; D gene unclear. Trimming shortened V by 4 bases and J by 6 bases, and 7 bases separated the two germline ends. This CDR3 has 12 residues. Per germline, CDR1 SGHNT and CDR2 YENEEA. The CDR3 DNA follows: TGTGCCAGCAGCTGGCGCGGCAATGAGCAGTTCTTC. It specifies CASSWRGNEQFF.

V and J are TRBV6-5 and TRBJ1-2; D perhaps matches TRBD1 (6 bases). V shed 7 bases and J shed 0 bases, with 9 bases lying between them. The germline V gene has CDR1 MNHEY and CDR2 SVGAGI. The CDR3 length is 13 residues. This chain's CDR3 is CASTDRPNYGYTF. DNA for the CDR3: TGTGCCAGCACCGACAGGCCTAACTATGGCTACACCTTC.

The chain uses TRBV12-5 and TRBJ2-1; D may be TRBD1 (5 bases). Trimming pared 1 base from V and 9 bases from J, leaving 10 bases between. This CDR3 has 13 amino acids. Germline-derived CDR1 and CDR2 are LGHNT and FRNRAP. CDR3 protein: CASGLEGIGEQFF. The DNA of the CDR3 is TGTGCTAGTGGTTTGGAGGGGATAGGTGAGCAGTTCTTC.

This sequence joins TRBV28 and TRBJ2-2, with D possibly called TRBD1 or TRBD2 (6 bases each). Looked up from germline, CDR1 is MDHEN and CDR2 is SYDVKM. CDR3 length: 15 residues. Trimming removed 5 bases at V and 0 bases at J, with 10 bases between. The CDR3 is CASSGGHANTGELFF. Here the CDR3 DNA reads TGTGCCAGCAGTGGGGGGCACGCGAACACCGGGGAGCTGTTTTTT.

The chain joins TRBV3-1 (or the pseudogene TRBV3-2) to TRBJ1-2; D remains unclear. V lost 0 bases and J 2 bases, leaving 4 bases between the germline ends. The CDR3 runs to 13 residues. Germline values: CDR1 LGHDT, CDR2 YNNKEL (reference sequence). CDR3 DNA sequence: TGTGCCAGCAGCCAAGACAGGAACTATGGCTACACCTTC. Protein product: CASSQDRNYGYTF.

A few counts support this clone. This chain links TRBV7-8 with TRBJ2-7, with 9 bases that match TRBD1. Germline CDR1 and CDR2: SGHVS and FQNEAQ. The ends lost 5 bases at V and 2 bases at J; junction bases unmatched: 10. CDR3 size: 16 residues. Here the CDR3 DNA reads TGTGCCAGCAGCGGGAGAGGACAGGGGCCTACCTACGAGCAGTACTTC. As protein: CASSGRGQGPTYEQYF. Using reference TRBV7-8 and TRBJ2-7 for the parts outside the CDR3, the full variable domain is GAGVSQSPRYKVAKRGQDVALRCDPISGHVSLFWYQQALGQGPEFLTYFQNEAQLDKSGLPSDRFFAERPEGSVSTLKIQRTQQEDSAVYLCASSGRGQGPTYEQYFGPGTRLTVT.

The V call is TRBV11-2, the J call TRBJ1-1, with no clear D. Trimming removed 2 bases at V and 6 bases at J, with 10 bases between. Germline-derived CDR1 and CDR2 are SGHAT and FQNNGV. The CDR3 has 13 residues. The DNA of the CDR3 is TGTGCCAGCAGCTTACTGTATGGCGCTGAAGCTTTCTTT. As protein: CASSLLYGAEAFF. Full variable domain (remainder filled in from reference TRBV11-2 and TRBJ1-1): EAGVAQSPRYKIIEKRQSVAFWCNPISGHATLYWYQQILGQGPKLLIQFQNNGVVDDSQLPKDRFSAERLKGVDSTLKIQPAKLEDSAVYLCASSLLYGAEAFFGQGTRLTVV.

The chain links TRBV19 to TRBJ2-3; D call uncertain. V was shortened by 5 bases and J by 2 bases, with 5 bases between the two germline ends. The germline CDR1 and CDR2 sequences are LNHDA and SQIVND (reference sequence). CDR3 length: 12 residues. CDR3 in DNA: TGTGCCAGTAGTGCATCCACAGATACGCAGTATTTT. Its protein is CASSASTDTQYF.

The V call is TRBV28, the J call TRBJ1-6; tentative D call: TRBD1 (6 bases). Germline V CDR1 and CDR2: MDHEN, SYDVKM. The CDR3 is 14 amino acids. V gave up 6 bases and J gave up 10 bases, with 16 bases separating them. The CDR3 here is CASRTQGRESPLHF. In DNA, the CDR3 is TGTGCCAGCAGAACTCAGGGGAGAGAATCACCCCTCCACTTT.

The rearrangement uses TRBV6-5 and TRBJ2-1; no clear D gene. The CDR3 length is 15 residues. Trimming pared 10 bases from V and 0 bases from J, leaving 16 bases between. In germline, CDR1 is MNHEY, CDR2 SVGAGI. CDR3 region: CATVRGSSSYNEQFF. DNA for the CDR3: TGTGCCACCGTGAGAGGCTCAAGCTCCTACAATGAGCAGTTCTTC.

The rearrangement joins TRBV5-1 to TRBJ1-2; a weak D match, TRBD1 (5 bases). Germline loops: CDR1 SGHRS, CDR2 YFSETQ. The ends were cut back, 6 bases at V and 5 bases at J, with 20 bases in the middle. This CDR3 contains 15 residues. In DNA, the CDR3 is TGCGCCAGCACCATCGACCCCGGCGGGGGATATGGCTACACCTTC. Protein: CASTIDPGGGYGYTF.

V and J are TRBV4-1 and TRBJ2-1, with 9 bases lining up with TRBD1. This CDR3 has 17 amino acids. J was trimmed by 10 bases and V by 0 bases; bases with no gene match: 13. From germline, CDR1 is MGHRA and CDR2 YSYEKL. CDR3 amino acids: CASSQEGGTGPWIEQFF. The CDR3 DNA reads TGCGCCAGCAGCCAAGAGGGGGGGACAGGGCCTTGGATAGAGCAGTTCTTC.

The chain joins TRBV20-1 to TRBJ2-7, with 11 bases lining up with TRBD2. V shed 3 bases, J shed 2 bases, and the junction held 6 bases outside the gene matches. This CDR3 contains 15 residues. Germline CDR1 reads DFQATT; CDR2 reads SNEGSKA (reference sequence). CDR3 bases: TGCAGTGCTAGTGGGGCTAGCGGGAGGACCTACGAGCAGTACTTC. Its translation: CSASGASGRTYEQYF.

CDR3 bases: TGTGCCAGCAGCTTATTAGAGACAGGCAGCAATCAGCCCCAGCATTTT. Translating gives CASSLLETGSNQPQHF. The genes are TRBV7-9 and TRBJ1-5; maybe TRBD1 (6 bases). Germline CDR1 reads SEHNR; CDR2 reads FQNEAQ (reference sequence). V lost 2 bases and J lost 1, with 12 bases in between. The CDR3 is 16 residues long.

In this sample, this clone turned up a few times. The chain uses TRBV10-3 and TRBJ1-1; 7 nucleotides align to TRBD1. The V and J ends lost 3 bases and 3 bases, in that order; junction bases with no gene match: 13. CDR1 and CDR2 (germline): ENHRY, SYGVKD. The CDR3 loop spans 17 amino acids. DNA for the CDR3: TGTGCCATCAGTGAAGGCAGGGGGTTTGAGACGGACACTGAAGCTTTCTTT. It is translated as CAISEGRGFETDTEAFF.

The V and J genes are TRBV9 and TRBJ2-1; D remains unclear. The CDR3 has 15 amino acids. Deletions cut 0 bases from V and 0 bases from J, with 7 bases between. Germline CDR1 reads SGDLS; CDR2 reads YYNGEE. CDR3 protein: CASSVDPGSYNEQFF. CDR3 coding DNA: TGTGCCAGCAGCGTAGACCCGGGCTCCTACAATGAGCAGTTCTTC.

This chain's CDR3 is CASTVNRVSYEQYF. The CDR3 DNA sequence: TGTGCCAGCACCGTTAACAGGGTCTCCTACGAGCAGTACTTC. V gene TRBV28 combines with J gene TRBJ2-7; D might be TRBD1 (6 bases). V lost 7 bases to trimming and J lost 0 bases, with 13 bases between them. The length of the CDR3 is 14 residues. Germline V gives CDR1 MDHEN, CDR2 SYDVKM.

The V and J genes are TRBV28 and TRBJ2-3, with TRBD1 matching over 7 bases. This CDR3 comprises 12 residues. V gave up 5 bases and J gave up 11 bases; unmatched junction bases: 7. CDR1 MDHEN and CDR2 SYDVKM come from the germline V gene. The CDR3 here is CASSIPGQRQYF. For the CDR3, the DNA is TGTGCCAGCAGTATTCCGGGACAGAGGCAGTATTTT.

This clone came up once. The chain has TRBV5-4 and TRBJ2-7; 11 bases are shared with TRBD1. The CDR3 consists of 15 residues. Germline values: CDR1 SGHNT, CDR2 YYREEE (reference sequence). V was pared by 4 bases and J by 1 base, with 4 bases of the junction left unmatched. CDR3 in amino acids: CASSKDRGRSYEQYF. As DNA, the CDR3 is TGTGCCAGCAGCAAGGACAGGGGGCGGTCCTACGAGCAGTACTTC.

The table lists this clone with a few counts. This chain joins TRBV6-6 and TRBJ2-2; D could derive from TRBD1 or TRBD2 (5 bases each). The CDR3 runs 15 residues. Looked up from germline, CDR1 is MNHNY and CDR2 is SVGAGI (reference sequence). V was cut by 4 bases and J by 4 bases, with 13 bases left in between. The CDR3 here is CASSSREKPTGELFF. The CDR3 DNA is TGTGCCAGCAGTTCCAGGGAGAAGCCCACCGGGGAGCTGTTTTTT.

About this clone: The junction differs from germline at one of its ends, possibly a read error. The rearrangement links TRBV6-1 to TRBJ1-2; tentatively, D is TRBD1 (5 bases). The CDR3 has 11 residues. The germline gives CDR1 MNHNS, CDR2 SASEGT. The CDR3 here is CASSEALGTDF. In nucleotides, the CDR3 is TGTGCCAGCAGTGAAGCGCTCGGGACTGACTTC.

The chain carries TRBV2 and TRBJ1-5; TRBD1 might be the D (5 bases). Per the germline V gene, CDR1 is SNHLY and CDR2 is FYNNEI. The length of the CDR3 is 13 residues. Between the trimmed V and J ends, which lost 6 bases and 9 bases, there was a span of 15 bases. The CDR3 DNA reads as TGTGCCAGCAGGGGACTGACGGCGAGGCCCCAGCATTTT. This codes for CASRGLTARPQHF.

This chain joins TRBV4-3 and TRBJ2-7, with 8 bases that match TRBD2. V shed 0 bases, J shed 2 bases, and the junction held 6 bases outside the gene matches. The germline V gene encodes CDR1 LGHNA and CDR2 YSLEER. The CDR3 contains 16 residues. The CDR3 loop is CASSQDWGGGTYEQYF. The DNA for the CDR3 is TGCGCCAGCAGCCAAGATTGGGGCGGGGGGACCTACGAGCAGTACTTC.

There are a few counts of this clone. The chain carries TRBV11-2 and TRBJ1-2; TRBD1 might be the D (5 bases). V lost 1 base and J 2 bases, leaving 17 bases between the germline ends. This CDR3 comprises 17 residues. Germline CDR1 and CDR2: SGHAT and FQNNGV. Written as DNA, the CDR3 is TGTGCCAGCAGCTTAGGGGGGTTCTCGGGGGAAAACTATGGCTACACCTTC. Translating it yields CASSLGGFSGENYGYTF.

The gene calls are TRBV18 and TRBJ1-2; D unresolved. The germline V and J ends were trimmed by 1 base and 3 bases, with 9 bases remaining between them. CDR3 size: 14 residues. Per the germline V gene, CDR1 is KGHSH and CDR2 is LQKENI. The CDR3: CASSPREGYYGYTF. As DNA, the CDR3 is TGTGCCAGCTCACCACGTGAAGGGTACTATGGCTACACCTTC.